Listed here is a single TCR beta chain. Its antigen is unidentified. This entry is derived from a study of beta chain features in type 1 diabetes. Germline loops: CDR1 ENHRY, CDR2 SYGVKD. The V gene lost 0 bases and the J gene lost 1 base, with 13 bases spanning the gap. This CDR3 has 16 residues. All of the isolated RNA was reverse transcribed, so expressed TCRB transcripts were sequenced. TCRdb's copy holds only in-frame clones and misses some; the assay was immunoSEQ multiplex PCR. Among around 170,000 clones listed, approximately 8.7% were seen once. Sorted CD4+ subsets: naive, central memory, regulatory, stem cell-like memory (CD45RO/CCR7/CD25/CD127/CD95/CD27 panel). General observations from the study: Shortening that was moderate but significant affected the TCRB CDR3s of Type 1 diabetes patients in all four CD4+ subsets. Within the patient group, naive, central memory and Treg TCRB repertoires appeared more similar to each other than within healthy donors.

This chain uses TRBV10-3 with TRBJ2-7; maybe TRBD2 (6 bases). The sequenced sample consisted of central memory CD4+ T cells from blood. The TCR was taken from a woman aged 25 to 39 with type 1 diabetes. Here the CDR3 DNA reads TGTGCCATCAGTGAGTCGGGCGGGGATAAGTCCTACGAGCAGTACTTC. Its translation is CAISESGGDKSYEQYF.